This T cell receptor beta chain appears in the sequencing data of a study of response to subunit inactivated influenza vaccine. TCRdb reanalysed the RT-PCR reads using MiXCR and keeps one entry per CDR3 protein. The data hold 450,000 to 600,000 distinct CDR3 sequences, with approximately 7.3% observed a single time. The CDR3 length is 15 residues. Trimming took off 3 bases at V and 4 bases at J, with 13 bases between the two ends. In germline, CDR1 is SGHVS, CDR2 FQNEAQ. This clonotype was observed a few times. Antigen unknown. Whole-study results and caveats: Few new T cells, the authors suggested, are recruited by each seasonal influenza vaccination.

This TCR came from a man between 50 and 75 years old who received an inactivated influenza vaccine. The V call is TRBV7-8, the J call TRBJ2-1, with D uncertain. Sequences were derived from PBMCs from blood, sampled about 24 months after vaccination. CDR3 sequence reads: CASSFRRLGYNEQFF. The CDR3 DNA is TGTGCCAGCAGCTTTCGGCGGCTGGGGTACAATGAGCAGTTCTTC.